This TCR beta chain derives from a study of OX40 agonist ivuxolimab in advanced cancers. Study-level results: Relative to CD4+ cells, CD8+ T cells on average had more expanded clones.

TCRdb's table, derived via immunoSEQ multiplex PCR, lists solely in-frame clones and lacks some. The data show about 95,000 clones, more than 85% seen once. Notes on this clone: Its antigen is unknown.

The CDR3 contains 16 residues. Germline V lookup: CDR1 SGHTS, CDR2 YDEGEE. V shed 4 bases and J shed 1 base, with 17 bases lying between them. This material consisted of CD4+ or CD8+ T cells sorted from blood, taken in a trial of the OX40 agonist ivuxolimab. This TCR was sampled from an adult with an advanced solid tumor such as melanoma, head and neck, liver or kidney cancer. The chain uses TRBV5-8 and TRBJ2-5; D perhaps matches TRBD1 (6 bases). In DNA form, the CDR3 reads TGTGCCAGCAGCGATACCGGGACACTTATCCAAGAGACCCAGTACTTC. Its protein product is CASSDTGTLIQETQYF.